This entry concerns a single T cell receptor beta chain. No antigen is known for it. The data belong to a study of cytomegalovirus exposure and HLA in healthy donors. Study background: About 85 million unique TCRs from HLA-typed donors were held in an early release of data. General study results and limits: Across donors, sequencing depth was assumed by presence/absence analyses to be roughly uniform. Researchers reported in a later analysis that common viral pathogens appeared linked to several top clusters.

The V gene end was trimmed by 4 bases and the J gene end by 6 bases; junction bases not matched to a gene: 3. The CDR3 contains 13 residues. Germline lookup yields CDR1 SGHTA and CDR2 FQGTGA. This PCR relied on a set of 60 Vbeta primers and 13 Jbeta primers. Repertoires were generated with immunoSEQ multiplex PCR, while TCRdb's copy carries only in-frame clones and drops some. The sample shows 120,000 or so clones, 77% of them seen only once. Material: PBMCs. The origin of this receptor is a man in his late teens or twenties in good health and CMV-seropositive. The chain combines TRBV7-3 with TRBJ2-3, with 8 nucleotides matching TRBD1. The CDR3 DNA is TGTGCCAGCAGCTCAGACAGGGGTGATACGCAGTATTTT. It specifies CASSSDRGDTQYF.